This is a list of T cell receptor beta chains from one sample in a study of blood T cell repertoires in COVID-19. Clones were sequenced by immunoSEQ multiplex PCR, and TCRdb holds only the in-frame ones, with some missing. The table shows some 70,000 clones, with approximately 80% occurring only once. Sequences were obtained from peripheral blood. The source of these receptors is a woman in her sixties or seventies with acute or convalescent COVID-19. Each CDR3 is given with its conserved first and last residue. The order of the fields is V gene, D gene, clone size, J gene, CDR3 DNA, CDR3 protein. The D gene is left open where the match is weak. Clone size appears in some rows only: once, few, many, or a class for an expanded clone.

TRBV3-1/TRBV3-2	NA	NA	TRBJ1-2	TGTGCCAGCAGCCGGGATAGTCTAGGAGGGCTCTATGGCTACACCTTC	CASSRDSLGGLYGYTF
TRBV5-1	NA	NA	TRBJ2-5	TGCGCCAGCAGCTTGGAAAGGCAGGCGGTTACAGGAGAGAAGACCCAGTACTTC	CASSLERQAVTGEKTQYF
TRBV7-2	NA	NA	TRBJ1-3	TGTGCCAGCAGCCGCAGGGCCGACAGTCATGGAAACACCATATATTTT	CASSRRADSHGNTIYF
TRBV19	NA	NA	TRBJ1-1	TGTGCCAGTAAGGGAGGTCCGGGGAGGAACACTGAAGCTTTCTTT	CASKGGPGRNTEAFF
TRBV12-3/TRBV12-4	NA	NA	TRBJ2-7	TGTGCCAGCAGGCCGGACAGCTACGAGCAGTACTTC	CASRPDSYEQYF
TRBV5-1	NA	few	TRBJ1-1	TGCGCCAGCAGGGCCGGGGGGAAGGTCGGTACTGAAGCTTTCTTT	CASRAGGKVGTEAFF
TRBV6-2/TRBV6-3	TRBD1	few	TRBJ2-6	TGTGCCAGCAGCGAACAGGGGTCCTCTGGGGCCAACGTCCTGACTTTC	CASSEQGSSGANVLTF
TRBV7-6	TRBD1	NA	TRBJ1-3	TGTGCCAGCAGCCCCCGGGACAGGGGAAACGCTGGAAACACCATATATTTT	CASSPRDRGNAGNTIYF
TRBV18	NA	NA	TRBJ2-2	TGTGCCAGCTCACCCACCCAGGACAGTACCGGGGAGCTGTTTTTT	CASSPTQDSTGELFF
TRBV28	NA	NA	TRBJ2-2	TGTGCCAGCAGTTTTCCACTAAACACCGGGGAGCTGTTTTTT	CASSFPLNTGELFF
TRBV18	NA	NA	TRBJ1-3	TGTGCCAGCTCACCACTTCCCCCCACTCCGGGACAAAAGGGAAACACCATATATTTT	CASSPLPPTPGQKGNTIYF
TRBV3-1/TRBV3-2	NA	NA	TRBJ2-2	TGTGCCAGCAGCCCCCGACTAGCGAACACCGGGGAGCTGTTTTTT	CASSPRLANTGELFF
TRBV6-4	NA	NA	TRBJ2-1	TGTGCCAGCAGTGACCGGGACAACAATGAGCAGTTCTTC	CASSDRDNNEQFF
TRBV5-1	NA	NA	TRBJ2-1	TGCGCCAGCAGCTTGGTATCACAGAGCTCCTACAATGAGCAGTTCTTC	CASSLVSQSSYNEQFF